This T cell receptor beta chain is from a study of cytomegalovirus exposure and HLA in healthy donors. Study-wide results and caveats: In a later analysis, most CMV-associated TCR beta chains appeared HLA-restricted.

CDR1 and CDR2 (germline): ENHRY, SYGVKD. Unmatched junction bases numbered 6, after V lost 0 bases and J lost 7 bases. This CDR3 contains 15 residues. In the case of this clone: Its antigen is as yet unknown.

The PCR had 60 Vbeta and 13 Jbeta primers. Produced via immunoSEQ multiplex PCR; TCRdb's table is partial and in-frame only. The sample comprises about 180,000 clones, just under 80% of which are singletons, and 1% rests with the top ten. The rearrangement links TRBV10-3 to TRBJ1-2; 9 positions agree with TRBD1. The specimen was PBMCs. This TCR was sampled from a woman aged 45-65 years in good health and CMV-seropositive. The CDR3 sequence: CAISESPGQGAGYTF. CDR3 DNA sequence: TGTGCCATCAGTGAGTCCCCGGGACAGGGTGCTGGCTACACCTTC.